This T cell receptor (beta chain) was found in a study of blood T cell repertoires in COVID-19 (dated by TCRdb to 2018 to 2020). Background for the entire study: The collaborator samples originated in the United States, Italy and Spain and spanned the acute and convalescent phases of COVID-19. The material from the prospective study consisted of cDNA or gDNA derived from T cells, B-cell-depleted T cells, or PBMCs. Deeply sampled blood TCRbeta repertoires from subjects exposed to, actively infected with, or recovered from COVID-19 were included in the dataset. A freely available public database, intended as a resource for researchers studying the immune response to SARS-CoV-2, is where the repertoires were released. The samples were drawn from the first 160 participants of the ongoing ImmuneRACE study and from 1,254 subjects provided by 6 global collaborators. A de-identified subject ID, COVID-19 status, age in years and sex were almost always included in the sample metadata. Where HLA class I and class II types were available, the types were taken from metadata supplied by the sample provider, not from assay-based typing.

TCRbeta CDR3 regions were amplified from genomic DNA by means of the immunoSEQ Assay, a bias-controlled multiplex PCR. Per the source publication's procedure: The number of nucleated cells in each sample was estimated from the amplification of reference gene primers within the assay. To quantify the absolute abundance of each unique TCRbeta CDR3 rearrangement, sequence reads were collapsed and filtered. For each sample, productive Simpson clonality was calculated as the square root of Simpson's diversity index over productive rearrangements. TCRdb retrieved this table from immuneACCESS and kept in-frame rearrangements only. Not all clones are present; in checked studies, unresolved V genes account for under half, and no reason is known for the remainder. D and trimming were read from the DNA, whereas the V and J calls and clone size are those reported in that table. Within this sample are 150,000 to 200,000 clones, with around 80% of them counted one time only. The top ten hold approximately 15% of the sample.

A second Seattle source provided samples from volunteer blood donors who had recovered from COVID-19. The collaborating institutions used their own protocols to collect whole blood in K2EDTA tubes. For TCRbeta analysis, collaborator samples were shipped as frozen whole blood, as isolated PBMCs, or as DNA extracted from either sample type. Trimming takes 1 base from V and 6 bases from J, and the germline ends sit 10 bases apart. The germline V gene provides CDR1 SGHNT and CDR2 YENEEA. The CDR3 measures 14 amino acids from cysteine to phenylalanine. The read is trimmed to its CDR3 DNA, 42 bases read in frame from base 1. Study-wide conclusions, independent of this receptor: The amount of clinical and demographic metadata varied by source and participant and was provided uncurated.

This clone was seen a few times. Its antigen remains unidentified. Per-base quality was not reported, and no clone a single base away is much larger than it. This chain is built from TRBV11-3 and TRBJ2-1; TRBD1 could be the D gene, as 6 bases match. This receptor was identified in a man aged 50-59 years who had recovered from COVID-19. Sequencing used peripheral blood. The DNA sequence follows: TGTGCCAGCAGCTTAGTCTCCAGGGGCAATGAGCAGTTCTTC. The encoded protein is CASSLVSRGNEQFF.